This record looks at one TCR beta chain sequence and its context. These data come from a study of identical twins. CDR1 is SGHTA, CDR2 FQGNSA, per germline. V lost 8 bases to trimming and J lost 5 bases; unmatched junction nucleotides: 3. The CDR3 is 13 residues long. TCRdb used MiXCR to reprocess the 5' RACE reads, holding one entry per CDR3 protein. The data hold 200,000 to 250,000 distinct CDR3 sequences, with about an eighth observed a single time. The same data also went into a second study, on yellow fever vaccine responses in identical twins.

The specimen sequenced was memory (CD45RO+) T cells sorted from blood. This sequence was found in a woman between 18 and 30 years old in good health. The V and J genes are TRBV7-2 and TRBJ2-1, with 10 nucleotides matching TRBD2. DNA for the CDR3: TGTGCCAGCGGGACTAGCGCTAACAATGAGCAGTTCTTC. It specifies CASGTSANNEQFF. The complete variable domain, with remaining parts taken from reference TRBV7-2 and TRBJ2-1, reads GAGVSQSPSNKVTEKGKDVELRCDPISGHTALYWYRQSLGQGLEFLIYFQGNSAPDKSGLPSDRFSAERTGGSVSTLTIQRTQQEDSAVYLCASGTSANNEQFFGPGTRLTVL.